The text below deals with one TCR beta chain. Assay: immunoSEQ multiplex PCR; the TCRdb copy retains only in-frame clones and omits some. Of over 45,000 clones in the sample, about 89% are singletons; the top ten hold under 2%. This sample stems from a study of T cell changes during pregnancy in multiple sclerosis. This TCR derives from a female donor with multiple sclerosis, enrolled in a pregnancy study. The sequences come from peripheral blood, collected after pregnancy.

The CDR3 DNA is TGTGCCAGCAGCTTAGCGGGGACAGGGCAGGAGACCCAGTACTTC. Protein: CASSLAGTGQETQYF. The V and J genes are TRBV7-2 and TRBJ2-5; 9 bases agree with TRBD1. This CDR3 has 15 residues. The germline gives CDR1 SGHTA, CDR2 FQGNSA. Unmatched junction bases numbered 4, after V lost 0 bases and J lost 5 bases.